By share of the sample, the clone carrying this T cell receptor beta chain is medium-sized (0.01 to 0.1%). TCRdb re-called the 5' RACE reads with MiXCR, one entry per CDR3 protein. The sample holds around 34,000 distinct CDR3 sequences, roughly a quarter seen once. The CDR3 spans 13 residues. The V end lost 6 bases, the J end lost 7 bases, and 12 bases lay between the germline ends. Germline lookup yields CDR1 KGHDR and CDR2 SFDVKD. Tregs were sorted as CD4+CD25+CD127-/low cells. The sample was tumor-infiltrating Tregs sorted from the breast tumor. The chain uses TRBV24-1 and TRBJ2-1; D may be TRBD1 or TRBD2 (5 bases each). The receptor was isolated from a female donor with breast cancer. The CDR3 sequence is CATSPWGRNEQFF. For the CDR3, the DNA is TGTGCCACCAGTCCATGGGGACGAAATGAGCAGTTCTTC.